These 8 T cell receptor beta chains share one sample of origin, sequenced in a study of T cells in Graves' hyperthyroidism and ophthalmopathy (dated by TCRdb to the late 2010s). To prepare the library, multiplex PCR was applied. Sequencing instrument: Illumina HiSeq 2000. Amplification of TCR beta CDR3 regions was carried out from RNA transcripts. A first-round RT-PCR of the TCR CDR3 used the HTBI primer set with the Qiagen OneStep RT-PCR kit. TCRdb ran its own pipeline on the public reads, namely fastp trimming at Q25 and MiXCR clone calling, and kept in-frame beta chains. Entries are consolidated by CDR3 protein sequence, retaining the most common genes and DNA. Within this sample are around 210,000 distinct CDR3 sequences, with about 17% of them counted one time only. Roughly 50% of the sample is in the top ten clones. Sequenced material: blood. The receptors were gathered from a woman aged 45-60 years with Graves' hyperthyroidism.

This clonotype was found many times. The CDR3 DNA reads TGTGCCAGCAGCGCCCTTCCCTACGAGCAGTACTTC. Its translation is CASSALPYEQYF. V and J are TRBV11-3 and TRBJ2-7; no reliable D call. Between the trimmed V and J ends, which lost 5 bases and 2 bases, there was a span of 7 bases. Germline V CDR1 and CDR2: SGHNT, YENEEA. The CDR3 has 12 residues.

In its sample, this clonotype was seen a few times. This rearrangement joins TRBV20-1 to TRBJ2-5, with 9 bases identical to TRBD1. The germline V gene encodes CDR1 DFQATT and CDR2 SNEGSKA (reference sequence). The trim removed 6 bases at V and 3 bases at J, leaving 5 bases unmatched. CDR3 length: 13 amino acids. The CDR3 nucleotides read TGCAGTGCACCCGGGACAGGGAAAGAGACCCAGTACTTC. As protein: CSAPGTGKETQYF.

This clonotype was observed many times. This chain links TRBV20-1 with TRBJ1-2, with a tentative D call TRBD1 (6 bases). The V gene's germline CDR1 is DFQATT and CDR2 SNEGSKA (reference sequence). Trimming took off 6 bases at V and 0 bases at J, with 11 bases between the two ends. The CDR3 runs 13 residues. The CDR3 sequence is CSAPTGTNYGYTF. The CDR3 nucleotides read TGCAGTGCCCCGACAGGCACTAACTATGGCTACACCTTC.

Only a few counts were recorded for this clonotype. The V gene is TRBV29-1, the J gene TRBJ1-2, with a weak D call TRBD1 (6 bases). Germline lookup yields CDR1 SQVTM and CDR2 ANQGSEA. There are 12 residues in the CDR3. Trimming left V 6 bases short and J 8 bases short, with 16 bases between. The CDR3 DNA follows: TGCAGCGTAGCCTCAGGGGAGAGGGGCTACACCTTC. Its protein product is CSVASGERGYTF. The full variable domain, completed using reference TRBV29-1 and TRBJ1-2, is SAVISQKPSRDICQRGTSLTIQCQVDSQVTMMFWYRQQPGQSLTLIATANQGSEATYESGFVIDKFPISRPNLTFSTLTVSNMSPEDSSIYLCSVASGERGYTFGSGTRLTVV.

This clonotype was detected only a few times. The chain joins TRBV10-3 to TRBJ1-4, with D possibly matching TRBD1 (5 bases). The germline gives CDR1 ENHRY, CDR2 SYGVKD. The CDR3 loop spans 13 amino acids. V was pared by 6 bases and J by 6 bases, with 11 bases between. The CDR3 loop is CAISQGSDEKLFF. In DNA form, the CDR3 reads TGTGCCATCAGCCAGGGTTCGGATGAAAAACTGTTTTTT.

This clonotype was picked up many times. The chain employs TRBV12-3 or TRBV12-4 and TRBJ1-1, with D perhaps matching TRBD1 (6 bases). The length of the CDR3 is 13 residues. Deletions cut 7 bases from V and 5 bases from J, with 14 bases between. DNA of the CDR3: TGTGCCAGCACACTGGACAGAAATACTGAAGCTTTCTTT. This translates into CASTLDRNTEAFF.

The rearrangement joins TRBV20-1 to TRBJ2-1; 14 bases are a match to TRBD2. Per the germline V gene, CDR1 is DFQATT and CDR2 is SNEGSKA (reference sequence). CDR3 size: 17 residues. V trimming: 1 base; J trimming: 8 bases; junction bases outside the gene matches: 10. CDR3: CSARGFVGTSGRDEQFF. For the CDR3, the DNA is TGCAGTGCTAGAGGCTTTGTTGGGACTAGCGGGAGAGATGAGCAGTTCTTC.

This clonotype was recorded many times. The chain recombines TRBV24-1 with TRBJ1-5; D may be TRBD1 (5 bases). Trimming removed 4 bases at V and 11 bases at J, with 14 bases between. Germline lookup yields CDR1 KGHDR and CDR2 SFDVKD. The CDR3 totals 13 residues. The CDR3 nucleotides read TGTGCCACCAGTGACCGGGCCAGAGGGGCCCAGCATTTT. Protein product: CATSDRARGAQHF.